Each of the 15 T cell receptor beta chains below was sequenced from the same sample in a study of blood T cell repertoires in COVID-19. The data were produced by immunoSEQ multiplex PCR, yet TCRdb's version contains in-frame clones alone and is incomplete. The sample lists roughly 500,000 clones; 88% were seen once. What was sequenced was PBMCs or T cells enriched from blood (not recorded which). These receptors originate from a woman between 55 and 75 years old who had recovered from COVID-19.

The rearrangement joins TRBV19 to TRBJ1-2; tentatively, D is TRBD1 (5 bases). The germline V gene encodes CDR1 LNHDA and CDR2 SQIVND (reference sequence). Trimming pared 2 bases from V and 4 bases from J, leaving 11 bases between. There are 14 residues in the CDR3. In DNA, the CDR3 is TGTGCCAGTAGTATACCCGGGGGGAGCTATGGCTACACCTTC. It translates to CASSIPGGSYGYTF.

The gene calls are TRBV10-3 and TRBJ1-1; 9 nucleotides agree with TRBD1. With 2 bases clipped from V and 11 bases from J, the junction kept 6 bases outside the gene matches. The germline CDR1 and CDR2 sequences are ENHRY and SYGVKD. The CDR3 has 13 amino acids. CDR3 in DNA: TGTGCCATCAGTGAGGGACAGGGGAGGCGGGCTTTCTTT. It specifies CAISEGQGRRAFF.

The J gene is TRBJ2-5, the V gene TRBV19, with D hard to call. Trimming took 2 bases from V and 4 from J, leaving 11 bases between them. This CDR3 has 14 amino acids. Looked up from germline, CDR1 is LNHDA and CDR2 is SQIVND (reference sequence). The DNA of the CDR3 is TGTGCCAGTAGTATAATGGCAGGCGCAGAGACCCAGTACTTC. This gives the protein CASSIMAGAETQYF. The full variable domain, its missing parts supplied by reference TRBV19 and TRBJ2-5, is DGGITQSPKYLFRKEGQNVTLSCEQNLNHDAMYWYRQDPGQGLRLIYYSQIVNDFQKGDIAEGYSVSREKKESFPLTVTSAQKNPTAFYLCASSIMAGAETQYFGPGTRLLVL.

There are a few counts of this clone. The V gene is TRBV2, the J gene TRBJ2-2; 8 bases line up with TRBD1. The CDR3 extends over 14 amino acids. Germline lookup yields CDR1 SNHLY and CDR2 FYNNEI. Losses at the gene ends were 4 bases for V and 6 bases for J; bases not matched to a gene: 4. The CDR3 DNA follows: TGTGCCAGCAGTGGGGACAGGCTCTCCGGGGAGCTGTTTTTT. Protein: CASSGDRLSGELFF. Drawing the rest from reference TRBV2 and TRBJ2-2, the complete variable domain is EPEVTQTPSHQVTQMGQEVILRCVPISNHLYFYWYRQILGQKVEFLVSFYNNEISEKSEIFDDQFSVERPDGSNFTLKIRSTKLEDSAMYFCASSGDRLSGELFFGEGSRLTVL.

V gene TRBV7-2 combines with J gene TRBJ2-3, with 9 positions matching TRBD2. Looked up from germline, CDR1 is SGHTA and CDR2 is FQGNSA. V trimming: 5 bases; J trimming: 6 bases; junction bases outside the gene matches: 6. The CDR3 sequence is 14 residues long. The CDR3 DNA is TGTGCCAGCAGCCCTAGGACTAGCGCCGATACGCAGTATTTT. It specifies CASSPRTSADTQYF.

This rearrangement joins TRBV11-3 to TRBJ2-3, with TRBD2 identical over 10 bases. The germline V gene encodes CDR1 SGHNT and CDR2 YENEEA. This CDR3 is built from 14 residues. J lost 4 bases, V lost 3 bases, and 1 base had no gene match. CDR3 in DNA: TGTGCCAGCAGCTTCCTAGCGGGGGCAGATACGCAGTATTTT. Translated: CASSFLAGADTQYF.

The rearrangement uses TRBV5-1 and TRBJ2-3; the match to TRBD2 covers 13 bases. Germline CDR1 and CDR2: SGHRS and YFSETQ. The J segment lost 2 bases and the V segment lost 3 bases, leaving 3 bases of the junction unmatched. The CDR3 length is 16 residues. The CDR3 reads CASSWTSGGYTDTQYF. The CDR3 bases are TGCGCCAGCAGCTGGACTAGCGGGGGATACACAGATACGCAGTATTTT.

CDR3 DNA: TGTGCCAGCAGCGGGACAGACTATAATTCACCCCTCCACTTT. This encodes CASSGTDYNSPLHF. The V call is TRBV9, the J call TRBJ1-6, with a possible D match to TRBD1 (6 bases). Germline assignment: CDR1 SGDLS and CDR2 YYNGEE. V was cut by 3 bases and J by 3 bases, with 7 bases left in between. The CDR3 has 14 residues.

The chain has TRBV11-3 and TRBJ1-3; 7 bases are a match to TRBD1. This CDR3 has 14 amino acids. CDR1 and CDR2 (germline): SGHNT, YENEEA. V dropped 3 bases and J dropped 4; count of bases not matched to a gene: 3. The CDR3 loop reads CASSFPGGGNTIYF. The CDR3, as DNA: TGTGCCAGCAGCTTTCCAGGGGGAGGAAACACCATATATTTT.

The chain recombines TRBV27 with TRBJ1-6; perhaps TRBD1 as D (5 bases). Trimming stripped 2 bases from V and 5 bases from J, with 13 bases between. The CDR3 has 16 residues. Germline V gene lookup returns CDR1 MNHEY and CDR2 SMNVEV (reference sequence). The CDR3 DNA is TGTGCCAGCAGTTTACGGTCCCCGGGGGATAATTCACCCCTCCACTTT. It encodes CASSLRSPGDNSPLHF.

A word on this clone: The same CDR3 can be traced to other DNA sequences in this sample. The chain uses TRBV6-5 and TRBJ2-3, with 7 bases matching TRBD1. Germline-derived CDR1 and CDR2 are MNHEY and SVGAGI. V lost 0 bases and J lost 6; bases outside the gene matches: 3. The CDR3 covers 14 residues. Here the CDR3 reads CASSYSGGGDTQYF. In nucleotides, the CDR3 is TGTGCCAGCAGTTACTCAGGGGGCGGTGATACGCAGTATTTT.

The gene calls are TRBV24-1 and TRBJ1-2; TRBD1 aligns across 7 bases. CDR3 size: 14 residues. Germline CDR1 and CDR2: KGHDR and SFDVKD. J was trimmed by 5 bases and V by 6 bases; bases with no gene match: 8. CDR3 nucleotide sequence: TGTGCCACCAGTTCTAAGGGGGCGCGATATGGCTACACCTTC. Translated: CATSSKGARYGYTF.

The chain carries TRBV5-1 and TRBJ2-7; possibly TRBD2 for D (6 bases). Per the germline V gene, CDR1 is SGHRS and CDR2 is YFSETQ. CDR3 size: 14 residues. V shed 0 bases and J shed 4 bases, with 11 bases lying between them. The CDR3 region has the DNA TGCGCCAGCAGCTTGGGCGGGAAGGGGTACGAGCAGTACGTC. It codes for CASSLGGKGYEQYV.

The chain links TRBV24-1 to TRBJ2-5; 9 bases are shared with TRBD1. Germline trimming cut 2 bases from V and 5 bases from J; bases unmatched to any gene: 2. From germline, CDR1 is KGHDR and CDR2 SFDVKD. This CDR3 comprises 14 residues. The DNA of the CDR3 is TGTGCCACCAGTGATTCCGGGACAGGGGAGACCCAGTACTTC. As protein: CATSDSGTGETQYF.

The chain carries TRBV9 and TRBJ1-6; 8 bases align to TRBD1. The CDR3 consists of 15 residues. Germline assignment: CDR1 SGDLS and CDR2 YYNGEE. With 3 bases clipped from V and 7 bases from J, the junction kept 6 bases outside the gene matches. Here the CDR3 DNA reads TGTGCCAGCAGCGCCGGACAGGGCGGGAATTCACCCCTCCACTTT. As protein: CASSAGQGGNSPLHF.